These 22 T cell receptor beta chains were sequenced from one sample in a study of post-analysis software for immune sequencing data. Study results and caveats: TRBV segments more frequent in patients than in controls numbered roughly 5 and included TRBV5-6, TRBV5-1 and TRBV20-1.

These receptors' antigens are unknown. cDNA libraries for TCR beta contained unique molecular identifiers. From the PCR reads, TCRdb called clonotypes with MiXCR, one entry per CDR3 protein. The profile shows approximately 570,000 distinct CDR3 sequences, roughly two fifths of them singletons. Sequencing input: blood. The receptors shown here come from a girl under 18 with multiple sclerosis.

This clonotype was seen a handful of times. The chain couples TRBV4-1 to TRBJ2-7; the D gene is possibly TRBD1 (7 bases). Germline V gene sequence: CDR1 MGHRA, CDR2 YSYEKL. The length of the CDR3 is 15 residues. The V gene lost 3 bases and the J gene lost 2 bases, with 14 bases spanning the gap. The CDR3 here is CASSQRDSDTYEQYF. The CDR3 DNA reads TGCGCCAGCAGCCAGCGGGACAGCGATACCTACGAGCAGTACTTC.

The J gene is TRBJ2-5, the V gene TRBV2, with a tentative D call TRBD2 (6 bases). In germline, CDR1 is SNHLY, CDR2 FYNNEI. Trimming removed 7 bases at V and 11 bases at J, with 20 bases between. The CDR3 sequence is 13 residues long. CDR3 DNA sequence: TGTGCCAGCACCAGGGACTGGTACAATGAGCAGTACTTC. Translated, it gives CASTRDWYNEQYF.

The chain employs TRBV6-4 and TRBJ2-6; D is possibly TRBD1 (6 bases). Germline V gene lookup returns CDR1 MRHNA and CDR2 SNTAGT. The CDR3 has 15 residues. Trimming took off 5 bases at V and 4 bases at J, with 12 bases between the two ends. The CDR3 nucleotides read TGTGCCAGCAGTCATACAGGGACCGGGGCCAACGTCCTGACTTTC. Protein: CASSHTGTGANVLTF.

This clonotype has only a few counts. The chain links TRBV4-1 to TRBJ2-3, with unresolved D. This CDR3 comprises 15 residues. Trimming stripped 1 base from V and 3 bases from J, with 11 bases between. Germline V gene lookup returns CDR1 MGHRA and CDR2 YSYEKL. The CDR3 spells CASSQAPVGTDTQYF. The DNA of the CDR3 is TGCGCCAGCAGCCAAGCGCCCGTAGGGACAGATACGCAGTATTTT.

This sequence joins TRBV5-1 and TRBJ1-1, with TRBD1 identical over 9 bases. The CDR3 runs to 15 residues. V lost 0 bases to trimming and J lost 4 bases; unmatched junction nucleotides: 4. Germline V gene data show CDR1 as SGHRS and CDR2 as YFSETQ. CDR3 in DNA: TGCGCCAGCAGCTTGGGACAGGGGGGTGTCACTGAAGCTTTCTTT. Protein sequence: CASSLGQGGVTEAFF.

This clonotype has a count of ten or more. The chain carries TRBV10-3 and TRBJ2-7; no firm D call. V was clipped by 5 bases and J by 2 bases, with 10 bases between them. This CDR3 is built from 13 residues. Per germline, CDR1 ENHRY and CDR2 SYGVKD. Written as DNA, the CDR3 is TGTGCCATCAGTACACAACCCGCCTACGAGCAGTACTTC. It yields the protein CAISTQPAYEQYF.

The chain joins TRBV6-1 to TRBJ2-1; 8 nucleotides agree with TRBD2. The V gene end was trimmed by 0 bases and the J gene end by 3 bases; junction bases not matched to a gene: 4. The germline gives CDR1 MNHNS, CDR2 SASEGT. CDR3 size: 16 residues. The CDR3 spells CASSEAVAGLYNEQFF. DNA of the CDR3: TGTGCCAGCAGTGAAGCGGTAGCGGGGCTCTACAATGAGCAGTTCTTC.

This sequence joins TRBV20-1 and TRBJ2-1; TRBD2 agrees at 7 bases. With V trimmed by 0 bases and J by 5 bases, 10 bases remained unmatched. In germline, CDR1 is DFQATT, CDR2 SNEGSKA (reference sequence). The length of the CDR3 is 16 residues. DNA of the CDR3: TGCAGTGCTAGAGACCCGGGGGGTCCTCAAAACAATGAGCAGTTCTTC. Its protein product is CSARDPGGPQNNEQFF.

The sample holds one count of this clonotype. This chain joins TRBV20-1 and TRBJ2-1; unclear D gene. Germline-derived CDR1 and CDR2 are DFQATT and SNEGSKA (reference sequence). This CDR3 spans 9 amino acids. V lost 4 bases and J lost 10, with 5 bases in between. The CDR3 spells CSAIPEQFF. The CDR3 DNA follows: TGCAGTGCTATCCCGGAGCAGTTCTTC.

This clonotype was seen a few times. The rearrangement joins TRBV12-3 or TRBV12-4 to TRBJ2-3, with a possible D match to TRBD2 (5 bases). The CDR3 extends over 14 amino acids. Trimming shortened V by 2 bases and J by 5 bases, and 11 bases separated the two germline ends. The CDR3 spells CASSLMAGGDTQYF. Written as DNA, the CDR3 is TGTGCCAGCAGTTTAATGGCGGGTGGAGATACGCAGTATTTT.

This clonotype was detected a few times. The chain recombines TRBV27 with TRBJ2-3, with no clear D. V was cut by 2 bases and J by 0 bases, with 6 bases left in between. CDR1 and CDR2 (germline): MNHEY, SMNVEV (reference sequence). CDR3 length: 14 residues. CDR3 DNA sequence: TGTGCCAGCAGTTTAGGGTTTAGCACAGATACGCAGTATTTT. The encoded protein is CASSLGFSTDTQYF.

The chain links TRBV11-2 to TRBJ2-1, with 8 bases fitting TRBD2. Germline CDR1 reads SGHAT; CDR2 reads FQNNGV. The V and J ends lost 0 bases and 9 bases, in that order; junction bases with no gene match: 7. The CDR3 runs to 15 residues. The CDR3 loop reads CASSLDSGGGGEQFF. The DNA for the CDR3 is TGTGCCAGCAGCTTAGATTCCGGGGGGGGCGGTGAGCAGTTCTTC.

This clonotype was seen only a few times. This rearrangement joins TRBV6-1 to TRBJ2-4, with 12 nucleotides matching TRBD2. The assigned J gene may be wrong: the sequence end matches TRBJ2-7 better. The CDR3 extends over 14 amino acids. CDR1 and CDR2 (germline): MNHNS, SASEGT. CDR3 nucleotides: TGTGCCAGCGATCGGACTAGCGGGGACTACGAGCAGTACTTC. It yields the protein CASDRTSGDYEQYF.

The V gene is TRBV29-1, the J gene TRBJ2-7; the D gene could be TRBD1 or TRBD2 (5 bases each). This CDR3 has 12 amino acids. Germline lookup yields CDR1 SQVTM and CDR2 ANQGSEA. As DNA, the CDR3 is TGCAGTGCTGAGGGGCCCTCCTACGAGCAGTACTTC. Translation gives CSAEGPSYEQYF.

This clonotype was seen a few times. This chain uses TRBV7-9 with TRBJ2-7, with D unresolved. V lost 2 bases, J lost 3 bases, and 5 bases lay in between. Germline CDR1 is SEHNR and CDR2 is FQNEAQ (reference sequence). This CDR3 spans 12 amino acids. CDR3 nucleotide sequence: TGTGCCAGCAGCTTACAGAGCTACGAGCAGTACTTC. Translation: CASSLQSYEQYF.

The chain is built from TRBV3-1 and TRBJ1-2; the match to TRBD1 covers 7 bases. CDR3 size: 14 residues. Germline CDR1 is LGHDT and CDR2 is YNNKEL (reference sequence). V shed 6 bases, J shed 8 bases, and the junction held 12 bases outside the gene matches. CDR3 loop: CASRPRGGVEGYTF. CDR3 sequence (DNA): TGTGCCAGCAGACCGAGAGGGGGCGTTGAGGGCTACACCTTC.

V gene TRBV7-2 combines with J gene TRBJ2-7, with TRBD1 as a possible D gene (6 bases). Trimming left V 1 base short and J 6 bases short, with 19 bases between. This CDR3 comprises 16 residues. CDR1 and CDR2 (germline): SGHTA, FQGNSA. CDR3 sequence reads: CASSLERGIGVREQYF. For the CDR3, the DNA is TGTGCCAGCAGCTTAGAGAGGGGGATCGGGGTTCGCGAGCAGTACTTC.

CDR3: CSVGTGEEYEQYF. In DNA, the CDR3 is TGCAGCGTCGGGACAGGGGAAGAGTACGAGCAGTACTTC. The chain uses TRBV29-1 and TRBJ2-7, with 10 bases that match TRBD1. Looked up from germline, CDR1 is SQVTM and CDR2 is ANQGSEA. V shed 6 bases and J 4 bases; nucleotides not matched to a gene: 6. The CDR3 spans 13 residues.

The chain combines TRBV7-9 with TRBJ1-2; D is unresolved. Germline V CDR1 and CDR2: SEHNR, FQNEAQ (reference sequence). The CDR3 runs 15 residues. Trimming cost V 1 base and J 6 bases, with 15 bases left between them. CDR3 sequence: CASSLGSGYVHGYTF. In nucleotides, the CDR3 is TGTGCCAGCAGCTTAGGATCCGGGTATGTCCATGGCTACACCTTC.

This chain links TRBV28 with TRBJ2-1; D is ambiguous. Germline V lookup: CDR1 MDHEN, CDR2 SYDVKM. The CDR3 covers 16 residues. The germline V and J ends were trimmed by 3 bases and 4 bases, with 16 bases remaining between them. CDR3 protein: CASSFVVGPLYNEQFF. DNA for the CDR3: TGTGCCAGCAGTTTCGTAGTGGGTCCCCTTTACAATGAGCAGTTCTTC.

This chain connects TRBV12-3 or TRBV12-4 to TRBJ2-1; 12 bases line up with TRBD2. V was pared by 7 bases and J by 5 bases, with 12 bases of the junction left unmatched. The CDR3 extends over 17 amino acids. The CDR3 loop reads CASILGLAGSGDNEQFF. Written as DNA, the CDR3 is TGTGCCAGCATCCTCGGACTAGCGGGGTCTGGGGACAATGAGCAGTTCTTC.

The chain links TRBV5-1 to TRBJ2-2, with TRBD2 matching 7 bases. The CDR3 spans 13 residues. From germline, CDR1 is SGHRS and CDR2 YFSETQ. With 2 bases clipped from V and 6 bases from J, the junction kept 1 base outside the gene matches. The CDR3, as DNA: TGCGCCAGCAGCTTCGCGGGGGCCGGGGAGCTGTTTTTT. Translation: CASSFAGAGELFF.